These 27 T cell receptor beta chains came from one sample sequenced in a study of T cell responses to AZD1222 COVID-19 vaccine. The data were produced by immunoSEQ multiplex PCR, yet TCRdb's version contains in-frame clones alone and is incomplete. The table includes 75,000 to 85,000 clones, around nine tenths detected once. Sequences were derived from peripheral blood, sampled 28 days after the second AZD1222 dose. The receptors were sampled from an adult who received the AZD1222 COVID-19 vaccine.

The CDR3 region is CASSPPNERGHSPLHF. The CDR3 nucleotides are TGTGCCAGCTCACCACCGAATGAAAGGGGCCATTCACCCCTCCACTTT. V usage is TRBV18 and J usage is TRBJ1-6; tentative D call: TRBD1 (5 bases). V lost 0 bases and J 8 bases, leaving 14 bases between the germline ends. The CDR3 loop spans 16 amino acids. The germline CDR1 and CDR2 sequences are KGHSH and LQKENI.

The V and J genes are TRBV7-8 and TRBJ1-4, with TRBD1 matching 9 bases. Germline trimming cut 1 base from V and 2 bases from J; bases unmatched to any gene: 17. This CDR3 comprises 21 residues. The germline V gene encodes CDR1 SGHVS and CDR2 FQNEAQ. In DNA, the CDR3 is TGTGCCAGCAGCTTAGTCACACCAACAGGGGGCGGGGGTCGGACTAATGAAAAACTGTTTTTT. Its protein product is CASSLVTPTGGGGRTNEKLFF.

The chain is built from TRBV28 and TRBJ2-2; the D call may be TRBD1 or TRBD2 (6 bases each). Germline V gene lookup returns CDR1 MDHEN and CDR2 SYDVKM. The CDR3 has 19 residues. Deletions cut 1 base from V and 1 base from J, with 19 bases between. The CDR3 loop reads CASSLFLGTGAVNTGELFF. CDR3 nucleotides: TGTGCCAGCAGTTTATTTCTAGGGACGGGGGCGGTGAACACCGGGGAGCTGTTTTTT.

The rearrangement uses TRBV7-9 and TRBJ2-7, with 7 bases fitting TRBD1. Unmatched junction bases numbered 7, after V lost 6 bases and J lost 2 bases. This CDR3 spans 14 amino acids. Germline CDR1 and CDR2: SEHNR and FQNEAQ (reference sequence). The CDR3 bases are TGTGCCAGCAGGGATCAGGGGGTTCCCTACGAGCAGTACTTC. Translation gives CASRDQGVPYEQYF.

The chain is built from TRBV4-3 and TRBJ1-6; 9 nucleotides match TRBD1. The CDR3 runs 17 residues. With 3 bases clipped from V and 6 bases from J, the junction kept 9 bases outside the gene matches. CDR1 LGHNA and CDR2 YSLEER come from the germline V gene. The CDR3 region is CASSQRAGGQGNSPLHF. CDR3 in DNA: TGCGCCAGCAGCCAGAGGGCCGGGGGACAGGGTAATTCACCCCTCCACTTT.

The chain carries TRBV7-9 and TRBJ1-4, with D maybe TRBD1 (6 bases). CDR3 length: 14 amino acids. V dropped 5 bases and J dropped 7 bases, with 14 bases sitting between them. Germline V CDR1 and CDR2: SEHNR, FQNEAQ (reference sequence). The chain's CDR3 is CASSAPEGGEKLFF. CDR3 coding DNA: TGTGCCAGCAGCGCCCCTGAGGGGGGTGAAAAACTGTTTTTT.

The rearrangement uses TRBV11-1 and TRBJ2-7, with D unclear. Trimming cost V 2 bases and J 2 bases, with 10 bases left between them. CDR3 length: 14 amino acids. CDR1 is SGHAT and CDR2 is FQDESV in the germline V gene (reference sequence). CDR3 in amino acids: CASSLYGSTYEQYF. The DNA of the CDR3 is TGTGCCAGCAGCTTATACGGCAGTACCTACGAGCAGTACTTC.

The sample holds one count of this clone. The J gene is TRBJ2-1, the V gene TRBV7-3; no clear D. Germline CDR1 is SGHTA and CDR2 is FQGTGA. The V end was cut by 5 bases, the J end by 6 bases, with 20 bases between. The CDR3 runs 16 residues. In DNA, the CDR3 is TGTGCCAGCAGCCTTAATGCCCCTAGTACGGGCAATGAGCAGTTCTTC. This translates into CASSLNAPSTGNEQFF.

The rearrangement joins TRBV27 to TRBJ1-1; a possible D gene is TRBD1 (6 bases). CDR3 length equals 15 residues. V was pared by 4 bases and J by 3 bases, with 15 bases between. Germline CDR1 MNHEY, CDR2 SMNVEV (reference sequence). CDR3: CASSSWGGSYTEAFF. The CDR3 nucleotides read TGTGCCAGCAGTTCCTGGGGGGGCTCGTACACTGAAGCTTTCTTT.

The CDR3: CASSQVGGANYGYTF. In DNA form, the CDR3 reads TGTGCCAGCAGCCAAGTGGGGGGAGCTAACTATGGCTACACCTTC. V and J are TRBV14 and TRBJ1-2; D may be TRBD1 (5 bases). Germline V lookup: CDR1 SGHDN, CDR2 FVKESK. Trimming left V 1 base short and J 0 bases short, with 9 bases between. The CDR3 covers 15 residues.

This rearrangement joins TRBV5-6 to TRBJ2-1; 7 bases match TRBD2. CDR3 size: 16 residues. CDR1 and CDR2 (germline): SGHDT, YYEEEE. Trimming removed 4 bases from V and 7 bases from J; junction bases left unmatched: 14. CDR3 in DNA: TGTGCCAGCAGCCCCCCCGCCGGACTAGGCTTGAATGAGCAGTTCTTC. Its translation: CASSPPAGLGLNEQFF.

The CDR3 spells CASSQLYGTVEAFF. The CDR3, as DNA: TGTGCCAGCAGCCAGCTTTACGGGACAGTCGAAGCTTTCTTT. The chain recombines TRBV7-9 with TRBJ1-1; 7 bases agree with TRBD1. The CDR3 has 14 amino acids. CDR1 and CDR2 (germline): SEHNR, FQNEAQ (reference sequence). Trimming at V came to 5 bases and at J to 8 bases, leaving 11 bases not matched to a gene. Full variable domain (remainder filled in from reference TRBV7-9 and TRBJ1-1): DTGVSQNPRHKITKRGQNVTFRCDPISEHNRLYWYRQTLGQGPEFLTYFQNEAQLEKSRLLSDRFSAERPKGSFSTLEIQRTEQGDSAMYLCASSQLYGTVEAFFGQGTRLTVV.

The chain employs TRBV12-3 or TRBV12-4 and TRBJ2-1; a possible D gene is TRBD2 (6 bases). The CDR3 covers 11 residues. V dropped 7 bases and J dropped 8 bases, with 9 bases sitting between them. The CDR3 spells CASTPGDEQFF. The CDR3 DNA reads TGTGCCAGCACCCCGGGGGATGAGCAGTTCTTC.

This chain uses TRBV6-6 with TRBJ1-2; the D is unclear. Trimming took 4 bases from V and 6 from J, leaving 12 bases between them. Germline CDR1 is MNHNY and CDR2 is SVGAGI (reference sequence). The CDR3 is 13 amino acids. This CDR3 is CASSSPLTNGYTF. The CDR3 bases are TGTGCCAGCAGTTCGCCCCTCACGAATGGCTACACCTTC.

The J gene is TRBJ1-4, the V gene TRBV19; 7 bases map to TRBD1. The CDR3 spans 13 residues. Germline lookup yields CDR1 LNHDA and CDR2 SQIVND (reference sequence). V was pared by 6 bases and J by 5 bases, with 3 bases of the junction left unmatched. CDR3 coding DNA: TGTGCCAGTAGAGAACAGGGGAATGAAAAACTGTTTTTT. It specifies CASREQGNEKLFF.

This chain connects TRBV7-2 to TRBJ1-2; TRBD1 aligns across 8 bases. The CDR3 has 14 residues. V lost 5 bases and J lost 8; bases outside the gene matches: 10. Germline V CDR1 and CDR2: SGHTA, FQGNSA. The CDR3 protein is CASSRQGTVGGYTF. Here the CDR3 DNA reads TGTGCCAGCAGCAGACAGGGGACAGTTGGCGGCTACACCTTC.

The chain has TRBV4-1 and TRBJ2-3; D not resolved. Germline V gene data show CDR1 as MGHRA and CDR2 as YSYEKL. The CDR3 has 13 residues. V was clipped by 4 bases and J by 3 bases, with 8 bases between them. CDR3 loop: CASSLRLTDTQYF. CDR3 nucleotide sequence: TGCGCCAGCAGCCTACGACTGACAGATACGCAGTATTTT.

The sample holds one count of this clone. The chain couples TRBV19 to TRBJ1-2, with a weak D call TRBD1 (5 bases). CDR3 length: 12 amino acids. V lost 8 bases to trimming and J lost 10 bases, with 17 bases between them. CDR1 is LNHDA and CDR2 is SQIVND in the germline V gene (reference sequence). CDR3 DNA: TGTGCCAGTTCGCTGGGGGTTGTTTACTACACCTTC. Translation: CASSLGVVYYTF.

This clone ranks as medium-sized. The chain has TRBV29-1 and TRBJ2-7; TRBD1 matches at 11 bases. The germline V gene has CDR1 SQVTM and CDR2 ANQGSEA. The CDR3 is 14 residues long. After removal of 5 bases from V and 4 bases from J, the junction contained 7 bases not matched to a gene. CDR3 residues: CSVLLGTGGYEQYF. CDR3 sequence (DNA): TGCAGCGTTCTGTTAGGGACAGGGGGATACGAGCAGTACTTC.

The rearrangement links TRBV7-2 to TRBJ2-1; 8 bases fit TRBD1. This CDR3 region has 15 residues. With 6 bases clipped from V and 7 bases from J, the junction kept 11 bases outside the gene matches. CDR1 and CDR2 (germline): SGHTA, FQGNSA. CDR3 residues: CASSNGQGILNEQFF. CDR3 sequence (DNA): TGTGCCAGCAGTAACGGACAGGGAATTCTAAATGAGCAGTTCTTC.

This chain uses TRBV11-2 with TRBJ1-1; D is ambiguous. V was shortened by 5 bases and J by 8 bases, with 6 bases between the two germline ends. This CDR3 contains 10 residues. Per germline, CDR1 SGHAT and CDR2 FQNNGV. CDR3: CASSPREAFF. The CDR3 DNA sequence: TGTGCCAGCAGCCCCCGCGAAGCTTTCTTT. The full variable domain, rest sourced from reference TRBV11-2 and TRBJ1-1, is EAGVAQSPRYKIIEKRQSVAFWCNPISGHATLYWYQQILGQGPKLLIQFQNNGVVDDSQLPKDRFSAERLKGVDSTLKIQPAKLEDSAVYLCASSPREAFFGQGTRLTVV.

This clone occurred once. This chain links TRBV4-3 with TRBJ2-7; 8 bases are shared with TRBD1. This CDR3 has 15 amino acids. Unmatched junction bases numbered 7, after V lost 4 bases and J lost 2 bases. Germline values: CDR1 LGHNA, CDR2 YSLEER. The CDR3 here is CASSPRTGTTYEQYF. The CDR3 coding sequence is TGCGCCAGCAGCCCCCGGACAGGGACGACCTACGAGCAGTACTTC.

V gene TRBV2 combines with J gene TRBJ1-1; D is undetermined. Germline V gives CDR1 SNHLY, CDR2 FYNNEI. Trimming shortened V by 6 bases and J by 1 base, and 12 bases separated the two germline ends. The CDR3 runs 14 residues. This CDR3 reads CASSGRTENTEAFF. CDR3 in DNA: TGTGCCAGCAGCGGCAGGACGGAGAACACTGAAGCTTTCTTT.

The rearrangement links TRBV5-4 to TRBJ2-7; no clear D gene. V was trimmed by 1 base and J by 7 bases, leaving 12 bases between them. Germline V gene sequence: CDR1 SGHNT, CDR2 YYREEE (reference sequence). The CDR3 loop spans 13 amino acids. The CDR3 loop reads CASSLTANEEQYF. The CDR3, as DNA: TGTGCCAGCAGCTTGACCGCGAATGAGGAGCAGTACTTC.

V is TRBV19 and J is TRBJ1-1; 10 bases are shared with TRBD1. The ends lost 6 bases at V and 4 bases at J; junction bases unmatched: 2. Per germline, CDR1 LNHDA and CDR2 SQIVND (reference sequence). The CDR3 sequence is 13 residues long. The CDR3 DNA follows: TGTGCCAGTAGAGGACAGGGGGTCACTGAAGCTTTCTTT. Protein: CASRGQGVTEAFF. The full variable domain, completed using reference TRBV19 and TRBJ1-1, is DGGITQSPKYLFRKEGQNVTLSCEQNLNHDAMYWYRQDPGQGLRLIYYSQIVNDFQKGDIAEGYSVSREKKESFPLTVTSAQKNPTAFYLCASRGQGVTEAFFGQGTRLTVV.

This clone was counted a single time. The chain joins TRBV5-4 to TRBJ2-1, with D unclear. Between the trimmed V and J ends, which lost 0 bases and 0 bases, there was a span of 10 bases. The germline CDR1 and CDR2 sequences are SGHNT and YYREEE (reference sequence). The CDR3 is 16 residues long. In nucleotides, the CDR3 is TGTGCCAGCAGCTTGGCCGGCGGCACCTCCTACAATGAGCAGTTCTTC. This translates into CASSLAGGTSYNEQFF.

J is TRBJ1-5 and V is TRBV28; a weak D match, TRBD1 (5 bases). V was pared by 5 bases and J by 5 bases, with 19 bases between. Germline values: CDR1 MDHEN, CDR2 SYDVKM. The CDR3 contains 16 residues. The CDR3 loop reads CASSPQGLGGDQPQHF. The CDR3 DNA reads TGTGCCAGCAGTCCGCAGGGATTGGGTGGGGATCAGCCCCAGCATTTT.